The clone carrying this TCR beta chain has a single count. Its specificity is not known. A v3.0 immunoSEQ assay was performed at survey level. Sequencing used immunoSEQ multiplex PCR; TCRdb keeps in-frame clones, though not all of them. This table holds 35,000 to 45,000 clones, 70% to 90% found once. This record belongs to a study of long-term antiretroviral therapy in people with HIV. The study, taken as a whole, reports: ART adherence, viral resistance and therapy changes were not recorded.

The CDR3 consists of 11 residues. The germline gives CDR1 MNHEY, CDR2 SVGAGI. V was cut by 6 bases and J by 4 bases, with 7 bases left in between. The rearrangement joins TRBV6-5 to TRBJ2-7; D is uncertain. Sequenced here: unsorted PBMCs, sampled 2.2 years after starting antiretroviral therapy. This TCR derives from a man aged 18 to 35 with HIV. CDR3 sequence (DNA): TGTGCCAGCAGGGGGTTTTACGAGCAGTACTTC. Its protein product is CASRGFYEQYF.